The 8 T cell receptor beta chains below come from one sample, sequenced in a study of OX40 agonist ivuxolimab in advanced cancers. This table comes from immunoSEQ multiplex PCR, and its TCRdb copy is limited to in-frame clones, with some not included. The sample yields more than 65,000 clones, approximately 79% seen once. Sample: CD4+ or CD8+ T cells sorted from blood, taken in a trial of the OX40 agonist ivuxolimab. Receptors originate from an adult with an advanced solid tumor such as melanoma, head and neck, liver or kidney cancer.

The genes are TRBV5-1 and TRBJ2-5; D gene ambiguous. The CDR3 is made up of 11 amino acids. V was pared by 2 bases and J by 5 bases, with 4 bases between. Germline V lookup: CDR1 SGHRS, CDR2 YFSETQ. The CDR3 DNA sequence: TGCGCCAGCAGCTTACGGGAGACCCAGTACTTC. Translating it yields CASSLRETQYF.

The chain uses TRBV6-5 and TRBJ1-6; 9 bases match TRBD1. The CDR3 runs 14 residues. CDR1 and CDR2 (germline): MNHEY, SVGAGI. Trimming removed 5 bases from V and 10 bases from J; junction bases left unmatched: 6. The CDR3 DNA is TGTGCCAGCAGTAATACAGGGGGCGCATCACCCCTCCACTTT. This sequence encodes CASSNTGGASPLHF.

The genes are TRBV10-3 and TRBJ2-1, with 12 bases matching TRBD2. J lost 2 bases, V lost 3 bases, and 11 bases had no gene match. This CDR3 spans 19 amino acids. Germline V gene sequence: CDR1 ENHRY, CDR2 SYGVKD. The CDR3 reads CAISDGPSGGAFPYNEQFF. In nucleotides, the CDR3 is TGTGCCATCAGTGACGGGCCTAGCGGGGGGGCCTTCCCCTACAATGAGCAGTTCTTC.

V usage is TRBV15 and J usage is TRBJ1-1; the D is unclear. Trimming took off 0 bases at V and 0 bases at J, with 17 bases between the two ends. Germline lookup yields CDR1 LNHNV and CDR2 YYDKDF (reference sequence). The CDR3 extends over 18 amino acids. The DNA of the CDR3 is TGTGCCACCAGCAGAGATAGGAGAAGGTCCCGACTGAACACTGAAGCTTTCTTT. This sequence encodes CATSRDRRRSRLNTEAFF.

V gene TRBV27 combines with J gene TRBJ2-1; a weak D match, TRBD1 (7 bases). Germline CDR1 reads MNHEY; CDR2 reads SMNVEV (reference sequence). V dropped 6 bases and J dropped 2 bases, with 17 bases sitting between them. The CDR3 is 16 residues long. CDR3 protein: CASRRRGLEAYNEQFF. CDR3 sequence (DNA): TGTGCCAGCAGGCGGAGGGGGCTGGAGGCCTACAATGAGCAGTTCTTC.

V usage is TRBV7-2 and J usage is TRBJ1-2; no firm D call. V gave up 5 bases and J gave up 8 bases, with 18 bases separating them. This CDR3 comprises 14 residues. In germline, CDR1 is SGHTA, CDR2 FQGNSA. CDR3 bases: TGTGCCAGCAGCGCCCGGACGGTTTTGAGCGGCTACACCTTC. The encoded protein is CASSARTVLSGYTF.

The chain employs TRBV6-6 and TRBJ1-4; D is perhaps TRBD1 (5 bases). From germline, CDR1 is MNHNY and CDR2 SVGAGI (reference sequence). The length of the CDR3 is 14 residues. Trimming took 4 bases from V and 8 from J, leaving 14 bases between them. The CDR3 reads CASSSATVREKLFF. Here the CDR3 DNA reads TGTGCCAGCAGTTCCGCGACAGTGAGGGAAAAACTGTTTTTT.

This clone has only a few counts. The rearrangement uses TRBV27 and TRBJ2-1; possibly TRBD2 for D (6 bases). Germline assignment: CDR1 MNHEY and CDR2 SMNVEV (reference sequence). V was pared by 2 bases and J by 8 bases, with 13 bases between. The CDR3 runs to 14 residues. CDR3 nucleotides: TGTGCCAGCAGTTTAGCGGCGGGATGGGATGAGCAGTTCTTC. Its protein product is CASSLAAGWDEQFF.